Sequencing of this TCR beta chain was carried out in a study of blood T cell repertoires in COVID-19. For the study at large: Researchers got acute and convalescent COVID-19 samples from the United States, Italy and Spain.

Original processing notes: Amplified reference gene primers provided the basis for estimating nucleated cell counts. Some clones are missing from TCRdb's copy, which holds only in-frame ones; the method was immunoSEQ multiplex PCR. V, J and clone size reflect that table, while D and trimming were determined from the DNA. The sample includes around 200,000 clones, 85% of them seen just once. This CDR3 is built from 13 residues. Trimming shortened V by 5 bases and J by 2 bases, and 10 bases separated the two germline ends. The germline gives CDR1 SGHAT, CDR2 FQNNGV. This chain links TRBV11-2 with TRBJ2-7, with D possibly TRBD1 on 6 matching bases. The receptor comes from a man aged 40-49 years who had recovered from COVID-19. Sequencing was done on a sample of PBMCs or T cells enriched from blood (not recorded which). The CDR3 DNA follows: TGTGCCAGCAGCCGGGGACACCCCTACGAGCAGTACTTC. This codes for CASSRGHPYEQYF.